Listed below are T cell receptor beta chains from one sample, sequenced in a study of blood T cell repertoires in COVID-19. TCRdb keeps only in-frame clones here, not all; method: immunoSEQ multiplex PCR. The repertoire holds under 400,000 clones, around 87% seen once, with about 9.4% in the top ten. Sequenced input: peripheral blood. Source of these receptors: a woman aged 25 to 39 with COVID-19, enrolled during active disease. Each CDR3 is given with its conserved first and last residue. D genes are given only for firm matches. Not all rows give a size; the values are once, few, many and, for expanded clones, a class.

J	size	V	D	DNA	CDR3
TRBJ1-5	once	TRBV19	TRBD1	TGTGCCAGTAGTGGAGGGCAGGGGGCCGAACAGCCCCAGCATTTT	CASSGGQGAEQPQHF
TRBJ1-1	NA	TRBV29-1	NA	TGCAGCGTTGAGACACAGATGAACACTGAAGCTTTCTTT	CSVETQMNTEAFF
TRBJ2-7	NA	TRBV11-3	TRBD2	TGTGCCAGCAGCTTAGACTCCGGGACTAGCGCAGAGTACGAGCAGTACTTC	CASSLDSGTSAEYEQYF
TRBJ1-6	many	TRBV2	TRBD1	TGTGCCAGCGTGGACAGGGGGGTTTGGGATAATTCACCCCTCCACTTT	CASVDRGVWDNSPLHF
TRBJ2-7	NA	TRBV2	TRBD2	TGTGCCAGCGGGAGGGCCTACGAGCAGTACTTC	CASGRAYEQYF
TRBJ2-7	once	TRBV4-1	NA	TGCGCCAGCAGCCAAGTTTTAGGGGAGGACGAGCAGTACTTC	CASSQVLGEDEQYF
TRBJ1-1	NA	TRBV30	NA	TGTGCCTGGAGTGTCGGGATGGGGAACACTGAAGCTTTCTTT	CAWSVGMGNTEAFF
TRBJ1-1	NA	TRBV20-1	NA	TGCAGTGCTAGGGCCCCCACTGAAGCTTTCTTT	CSARAPTEAFF
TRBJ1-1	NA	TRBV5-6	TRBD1	TGTGCCAGCAGCTGGGGACAGGGTTACACTGAAGCTTTCTTT	CASSWGQGYTEAFF
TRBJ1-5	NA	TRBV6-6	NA	TGTGCCAGCAGTTACACGGGGGTGCCCCAGCATTTT	CASSYTGVPQHF
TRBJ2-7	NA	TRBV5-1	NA	TGCGCCAGCAGCCCGACAGTTACCTCCTACGAGCAGTACTTC	CASSPTVTSYEQYF
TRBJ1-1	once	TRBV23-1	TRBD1	TGCGCCAGCAGTCACTCAGGGGGAGATACTGAAGCTTTCTTT	CASSHSGGDTEAFF
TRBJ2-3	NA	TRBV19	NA	TGTGCCAGTAGAGCCGGAGGAACGCAGTATTTT	CASRAGGTQYF
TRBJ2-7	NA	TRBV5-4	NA	TGTGCCAGCAGCCCAGCGGCAGATTGGGACTACGAGCAGTACTTC	CASSPAADWDYEQYF
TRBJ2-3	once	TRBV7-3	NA	TGTGCCAGCAGCTTAGACCGGAGTAGCACAGATACGCAGTATTTT	CASSLDRSSTDTQYF
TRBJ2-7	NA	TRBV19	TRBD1	TGTGCCAGTAGTAACAGGGGTTACGAGCAGTACTTC	CASSNRGYEQYF
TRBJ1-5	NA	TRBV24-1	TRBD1	TGTGCCACCAGTGGGACAGGCGTTGGAGATCAGCCCCAGCATTTT	CATSGTGVGDQPQHF
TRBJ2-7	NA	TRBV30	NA	TGTGCCTGGAGTGTGGGCAATTCCTACGAGCAGTACTTC	CAWSVGNSYEQYF
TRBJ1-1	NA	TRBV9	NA	TGTGCCAGCAGCACCGTTCCACGGGACACTGAAGCTTTCTTT	CASSTVPRDTEAFF
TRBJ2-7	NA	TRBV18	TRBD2	TGTGCCAGCTCACAAACTAGCGGGGGTACCTACGAGCAGTACTTC	CASSQTSGGTYEQYF
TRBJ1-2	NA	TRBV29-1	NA	TGCAGCGTTGCGGCGCAGGGCTATCATGGCTACACCTTC	CSVAAQGYHGYTF
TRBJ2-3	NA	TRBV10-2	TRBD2	TGCGCCAGCAGAGGAGCGGGGAGCACAGATACGCAGTATTTT	CASRGAGSTDTQYF
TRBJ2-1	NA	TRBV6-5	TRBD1	TGTGCCAGCAGCCGTCAGGGGGTGAATGAGCAGTTCTTC	CASSRQGVNEQFF
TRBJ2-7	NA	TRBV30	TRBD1	TGTGCCTGGAGTGTACCCCCGGACAGGGGCCACGAGCAGTACTTC	CAWSVPPDRGHEQYF
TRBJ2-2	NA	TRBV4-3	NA	TGCGCCAGCAAGGGGGTAAACACCGGGGAGCTGTTTTTT	CASKGVNTGELFF
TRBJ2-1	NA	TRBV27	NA	TGTGCCAGCAGTTTAGGGCTAGCCTACCCGGAGTTCTTC	CASSLGLAYPEFF
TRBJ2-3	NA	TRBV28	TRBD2	TGTGCCTCCCGTACGGGAGGGAGGGCAGATACGCAGTATTTT	CASRTGGRADTQYF
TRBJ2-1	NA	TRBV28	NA	TGTGCCAGCAGGAATTTAAGGCAGGTCACCTACAATGAGCAGTTCTTC	CASRNLRQVTYNEQFF
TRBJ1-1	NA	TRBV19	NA	TGTGCCAGTAGTATACCCAGACTAAACACTGAAGCTTTCTTT	CASSIPRLNTEAFF
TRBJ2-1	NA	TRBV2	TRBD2	TGTGCCAGCAGTGTCTGGCTAGCGGGAGGGCCGTTCGATGAGCAGTTCTTC	CASSVWLAGGPFDEQFF
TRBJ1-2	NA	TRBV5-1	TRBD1	TGCGCCAGCAGCGCGGACAGGGGGCGCGTCTATGGCTACACCTTC	CASSADRGRVYGYTF
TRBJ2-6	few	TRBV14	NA	TGTGCCAGCAGCCAAATCCGGGGAGACGCTGGGGCCAACGTCCTGACTTTC	CASSQIRGDAGANVLTF
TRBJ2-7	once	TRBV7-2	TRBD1	TGTGCCAGCAGCTGGACAGGGGGGCCCTACGAGCAGTACTTC	CASSWTGGPYEQYF
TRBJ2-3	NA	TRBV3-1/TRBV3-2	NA	TGTGCCAGCAGCCAAGAGTCGGCGGGGCCAGATACGCAGTATTTT	CASSQESAGPDTQYF
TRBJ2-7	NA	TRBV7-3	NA	TGTGCCAGCAGCCGTACAGGGTATGGCCACTACGAGCAGTACTTC	CASSRTGYGHYEQYF
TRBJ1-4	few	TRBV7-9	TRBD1	TGTGCCAGCAGCTTAGGGACAGGGAATCCTAATGAAAAACTGTTTTTT	CASSLGTGNPNEKLFF
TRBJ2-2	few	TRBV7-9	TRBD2	TGTGCCAGCAGCTCGACTAGCGCGACGTACACCGGGGAGCTGTTTTTT	CASSSTSATYTGELFF
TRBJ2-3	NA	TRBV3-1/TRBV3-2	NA	TGTGCCAGCCAAAACACAGATACGCAGTATTTT	CASQNTDTQYF
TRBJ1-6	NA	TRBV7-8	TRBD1	TGTGCCAGCAGCCACCCGGACAGGGCTAATTCACCCCTCCACTTT	CASSHPDRANSPLHF
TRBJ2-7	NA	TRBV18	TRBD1	TGTGCCAGCTCACCACTGGGACAGGGGGCCGACGAGCAGTACTTC	CASSPLGQGADEQYF
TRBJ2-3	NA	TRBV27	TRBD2	TGTGCCAGCAGTTTAACGGGAGGGCCGACAGATACGCAGTATTTT	CASSLTGGPTDTQYF
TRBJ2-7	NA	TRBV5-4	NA	TGTGCCAGCAGCTTAACGCCGGGTGAGCAGTACTTC	CASSLTPGEQYF
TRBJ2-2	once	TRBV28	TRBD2	TGTGCCAGCAGCGGGACTAGCAGGAGGGGGGAGCTGTTTTTT	CASSGTSRRGELFF
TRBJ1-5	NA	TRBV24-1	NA	TGTGCCACCAGTGATTTGTCGACTTGGCCCCAGCATTTT	CATSDLSTWPQHF
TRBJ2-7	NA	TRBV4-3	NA	TGCGCCAGCAGCCAGCGAACAGGGAGCTACGAGCAGTACTTC	CASSQRTGSYEQYF
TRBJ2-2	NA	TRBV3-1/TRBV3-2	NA	TGTGCCAGCAGCCAAGGACTGATCAACACCGGGGAGCTGTTTTTT	CASSQGLINTGELFF
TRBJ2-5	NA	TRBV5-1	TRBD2	TGCGCCAGCAGCTTCCTAGGACTAGCGCAAGAGACCCAGTACTTC	CASSFLGLAQETQYF
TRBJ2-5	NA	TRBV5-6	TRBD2	TGTGCCAGCAGCCCAGTCAGCGGGGGACTCCAAGAGACCCAGTACTTC	CASSPVSGGLQETQYF
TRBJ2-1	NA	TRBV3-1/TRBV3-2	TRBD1	TGTGCCAGCAGCCCACGATTACAGGGGGGTTCCTACAATGAGCAGTTCTTC	CASSPRLQGGSYNEQFF
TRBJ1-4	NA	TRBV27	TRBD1	TGTGCCAGCAGTTTCCTGGGACAGATTAATGAAAAACTGTTTTTT	CASSFLGQINEKLFF
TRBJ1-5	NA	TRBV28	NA	TGTGCCAGCAGCCGATGGGGGGGCAATCAGCCCCAGCATTTT	CASSRWGGNQPQHF
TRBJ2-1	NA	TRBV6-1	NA	TGTGCCAGCAGTGGCGCAATTTCTAGCTTTAGCTCCTACAATGAGCAGTTCTTC	CASSGAISSFSSYNEQFF
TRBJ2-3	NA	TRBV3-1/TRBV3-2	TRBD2	TGTGCCAGCAGCCGGGGGGGGTCGCAGTATTTT	CASSRGGSQYF
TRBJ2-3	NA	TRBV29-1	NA	TGCAGCGCCGTGGACAGAGCAGCCACAGATACGCAGTATTTT	CSAVDRAATDTQYF